This entry lists 32 T cell receptor beta chains sequenced from one sample in a study of T cells in Graves' hyperthyroidism and ophthalmopathy. Using RNA transcripts as the source, TCR beta CDR3 regions were amplified. TCR CDR3 regions were first amplified by RT-PCR with HTBI primers. TCRdb re-derived calls from the multiplex PCR reads in MiXCR, one entry per CDR3 protein. The sample includes around 540,000 distinct CDR3 sequences, 15% to 20% of them seen just once. Sequences were obtained from blood. All receptors derive from a woman under 40 with Graves' ophthalmopathy.

This chain connects TRBV2 to TRBJ1-3; no clear D. Deletions cut 6 bases from V and 3 bases from J, with 9 bases between. The germline CDR1 and CDR2 sequences are SNHLY and FYNNEI. This CDR3 comprises 13 residues. The CDR3 here is CASSVGFGNTIYF. In DNA form, the CDR3 reads TGTGCCAGCAGCGTGGGATTTGGAAACACCATATATTTT.

This rearrangement joins TRBV3-1 to TRBJ2-7; 13 positions match TRBD2. There are 15 residues in the CDR3. Losses at the gene ends were 4 bases for V and 7 bases for J; bases not matched to a gene: 7. Looked up from germline, CDR1 is LGHDT and CDR2 is YNNKEL (reference sequence). This CDR3 reads CASSPWTSGSGEQYF. Written as DNA, the CDR3 is TGTGCCAGCAGCCCCTGGACTAGCGGGAGTGGAGAGCAGTACTTC.

This clonotype was picked up a small number of times. Since a much larger clone is just one base distant, this may be a read error. V gene TRBV11-1 combines with J gene TRBJ2-3; 8 positions match TRBD1. There are 17 residues in the CDR3. Per the germline V gene, CDR1 is SGHAT and CDR2 is FQDESV (reference sequence). Trimming at V came to 1 base and at J to 5 bases, leaving 11 bases not matched to a gene. The CDR3 DNA is TGTGCCAGCAGCTTAGGCACGTGGACAGGGTTGAAAGATACGCAGTATTTT. Translated: CASSLGTWTGLKDTQYF.

This clonotype occurred many times. The J gene is TRBJ2-3, the V gene TRBV6-2 or TRBV6-3; 8 positions match TRBD2. Per germline, CDR1 MNHEY and CDR2 SVGEGT. The CDR3 totals 14 residues. V was clipped by 6 bases and J by 2 bases; unmatched bases: 4. The CDR3 spells CASSPLAVTDTQYF. The CDR3 DNA follows: TGTGCCAGCAGCCCACTAGCGGTCACAGATACGCAGTATTTT.

The chain joins TRBV15 to TRBJ2-2; no clear D gene. The length of the CDR3 is 12 residues. Germline loops: CDR1 LNHNV, CDR2 YYDKDF (reference sequence). Trimming took 2 bases from V and 3 from J, leaving 1 base between them. The CDR3 reads CATSRYTGELFF. Here the CDR3 DNA reads TGTGCCACCAGCAGATACACCGGGGAGCTGTTTTTT.

This clonotype has just a few counts. This chain connects TRBV19 to TRBJ2-5; 10 bases match TRBD1. V lost 8 bases, J lost 5 bases, and 11 bases stayed unmatched. Germline V gene data show CDR1 as LNHDA and CDR2 as SQIVND (reference sequence). The CDR3 loop spans 15 amino acids. The CDR3 DNA is TGTGCCAGTTCGCTAGACAGGGGGCTAATGGAGACCCAGTACTTC. Translation gives CASSLDRGLMETQYF.

This sequence joins TRBV2 and TRBJ2-7; TRBD2 aligns across 8 bases. Germline V gene sequence: CDR1 SNHLY, CDR2 FYNNEI. The CDR3 consists of 15 residues. Unmatched junction bases numbered 6, after V lost 2 bases and J lost 3 bases. In nucleotides, the CDR3 is TGTGCCAGCAGTGAATTAGCGGGAAACGACTACGAGCAGTACTTC. Translating gives CASSELAGNDYEQYF.

Points on this clonotype: One junction end does not reproduce the germline sequence, and a read error may be involved. This rearrangement joins TRBV6-9 to TRBJ1-3; a weak D match, TRBD1 (6 bases). The germline V gene has CDR1 MNHGY and CDR2 SVAAGI. The CDR3 spans 16 residues. The CDR3 region has the DNA TGTGCCAGCAGTCATGCCGGGACAAGCTCTAGAAACACCATATATTTT. Amino acid sequence: CASSHAGTSSRNTIYF.

This clonotype was picked up many times. The rearrangement joins TRBV18 to TRBJ2-3; TRBD2 aligns across 8 bases. The CDR3 runs 18 residues. Per the germline V gene, CDR1 is KGHSH and CDR2 is LQKENI. With V trimmed by 2 bases and J by 1 base, 11 bases remained unmatched. The CDR3 nucleotides read TGTGCCAGCTCACCAGTAGGAGCGGGAGCGTCGCGCACAGATACGCAGTATTTT. This gives the protein CASSPVGAGASRTDTQYF.

Remarks on this clonotype: Just one base apart from a much larger clone, this may be a read error. The chain has TRBV12-3 or TRBV12-4 and TRBJ2-1; 14 bases match TRBD2. V lost 5 bases, J lost 7 bases, and 4 bases stayed unmatched. CDR3 size: 15 residues. The CDR3 loop reads CASSGTSGRGNEQFF. CDR3 nucleotide sequence: TGTGCCAGCAGTGGGACTAGCGGGAGAGGAAATGAGCAGTTCTTC.

J is TRBJ1-1 and V is TRBV7-9; no definite D call. Trimming removed 6 bases at V and 1 base at J, with 6 bases between. Germline-derived CDR1 and CDR2 are SEHNR and FQNEAQ (reference sequence). The CDR3 extends over 12 amino acids. CDR3 sequence (DNA): TGTGCCAGCAGGAAGGAGAACACTGAAGCTTTCTTT. This codes for CASRKENTEAFF.

This clonotype was seen repeatedly, ten times or more. V and J are TRBV27 and TRBJ1-1; D is perhaps TRBD1 (6 bases). V was clipped by 2 bases and J by 3 bases, with 10 bases between them. Germline V gives CDR1 MNHEY, CDR2 SMNVEV (reference sequence). The CDR3 totals 14 residues. The CDR3 bases are TGTGCCAGCAGTTTAGTGGGGGCGGACACTGAAGCTTTCTTT. Residues: CASSLVGADTEAFF.

This clonotype was picked up many times. The J gene is TRBJ2-7, the V gene TRBV29-1, with a tentative D call TRBD1 (6 bases). Germline V gene data show CDR1 as SQVTM and CDR2 as ANQGSEA. V was cut by 0 bases and J by 2 bases, with 14 bases left in between. This CDR3 comprises 15 residues. CDR3 nucleotides: TGCAGCGTTGAAGATACGGACAGATCAGCCTACGAGCAGTACTTC. As protein: CSVEDTDRSAYEQYF.

In its sample, this clonotype was seen many times. The V gene is TRBV5-1, the J gene TRBJ2-3, with D unclear. V shed 4 bases and J shed 3 bases, with 15 bases lying between them. This CDR3 has 15 residues. Germline V CDR1 and CDR2: SGHRS, YFSETQ. The CDR3 nucleotides read TGCGCCAGCAGCCCAGTCGGAGTCTCAACAGATACGCAGTATTTT. Translating it yields CASSPVGVSTDTQYF.

This clonotype was counted ten times or more. V usage is TRBV7-2 and J usage is TRBJ2-7; a possible D gene is TRBD1 (6 bases). This CDR3 spans 12 amino acids. The V and J ends lost 1 base and 7 bases respectively, with 8 bases between them. In germline, CDR1 is SGHTA, CDR2 FQGNSA. The CDR3 DNA reads TGTGCCAGCAGCTTAGACAGGGCTGAGCAGTACTTC. Amino acids: CASSLDRAEQYF.

The V gene is TRBV6-1, the J gene TRBJ2-2; no definite D call. CDR3 size: 14 residues. Trimming removed 1 base from V and 3 bases from J, with 6 bases in between. Germline CDR1 and CDR2: MNHNS and SASEGT. As DNA, the CDR3 is TGTGCCAGCAGTGAAGACCTGGACACCGGGGAGCTGTTTTTT. It is translated as CASSEDLDTGELFF.

This clonotype was observed many times. The rearrangement joins TRBV7-9 to TRBJ2-1; D call uncertain. Germline V gene sequence: CDR1 SEHNR, CDR2 FQNEAQ (reference sequence). The CDR3 sequence is 14 residues long. The ends were cut back, 4 bases at V and 6 bases at J, with 13 bases in the middle. The CDR3 protein is CASSSLGRSNEQFF. The CDR3 region has the DNA TGTGCCAGCAGCTCTCTAGGCCGGAGCAATGAGCAGTTCTTC.

In this sample, this clonotype turned up many times. V is TRBV6-1 and J is TRBJ2-5; 10 bases map to TRBD1. Germline V gene lookup returns CDR1 MNHNS and CDR2 SASEGT. J was trimmed by 5 bases and V by 4 bases; bases with no gene match: 4. The CDR3 covers 14 residues. The CDR3, as DNA: TGTGCCAGCAGTGGGGACAGGGGAGGGGAGACCCAGTACTTC. Amino acids: CASSGDRGGETQYF.

There are a few counts of this clonotype. The genes are TRBV28 and TRBJ1-2; no reliable D call. Germline CDR1 is MDHEN and CDR2 is SYDVKM. This CDR3 has 16 residues. V lost 3 bases and J lost 2, with 16 bases in between. The CDR3 region is CASSFGGRLPNYGYTF. The CDR3 nucleotides are TGTGCCAGCAGTTTTGGCGGGAGGTTGCCCAACTATGGCTACACCTTC.

This clonotype was counted only a few times. V usage is TRBV15 and J usage is TRBJ2-1, with 13 bases fitting TRBD2. This CDR3 region has 16 residues. With V trimmed by 1 base and J by 9 bases, 6 bases remained unmatched. Germline CDR1 and CDR2: LNHNV and YYDKDF (reference sequence). This CDR3 reads CATSRGRGLAGAEQFF. The DNA of the CDR3 is TGTGCCACCAGCAGAGGCCGCGGACTAGCGGGAGCTGAGCAGTTCTTC.

This chain joins TRBV30 and TRBJ1-2; no firm D call. CDR1 and CDR2 (germline): GTSNPN, SVGIG (reference sequence). The V and J ends lost 4 bases and 8 bases respectively, with 14 bases between them. This CDR3 has 12 residues. The CDR3 protein is CAWTREDGGYTF. The CDR3 DNA reads TGTGCCTGGACAAGAGAGGACGGGGGCTACACCTTC.

This clonotype appeared many times. The V and J genes are TRBV12-3 or TRBV12-4 and TRBJ2-1, with 12 nucleotides matching TRBD2. The CDR3 is 15 residues long. Trimming removed 6 bases from V and 11 bases from J; junction bases left unmatched: 11. CDR3 nucleotide sequence: TGTGCCAGCAGCCCCTCGAGACTAGCGGGAGAACAGCAGTTCTTC. It yields the protein CASSPSRLAGEQQFF.

The chain uses TRBV12-3 or TRBV12-4 and TRBJ2-3; TRBD2 matches at 7 bases. The V gene end was trimmed by 6 bases and the J gene end by 0 bases; junction bases not matched to a gene: 6. This CDR3 contains 15 residues. CDR3 sequence reads: CASSKYSGSTDTQYF. The CDR3 coding sequence is TGTGCCAGCAGCAAATATAGCGGGAGCACAGATACGCAGTATTTT.

The V and J genes are TRBV6-4 and TRBJ2-3, with 9 bases aligning to TRBD2. This CDR3 contains 15 residues. CDR1 and CDR2 from the germline V gene are MRHNA and SNTAGT. The J segment lost 4 bases and the V segment lost 4 bases, leaving 6 bases of the junction unmatched. The CDR3 DNA is TGTGCCAGCAGTGTGCTAGCGGGATCCGCAGATACGCAGTATTTT. Encoded protein: CASSVLAGSADTQYF.

Of note for this clonotype: A much larger clone lies a single base off, so this may be a read error. The rearrangement uses TRBV12-3 or TRBV12-4 and TRBJ2-7; D uncertain. The better agreement between TRBJ2-1 and the DNA end casts doubt on the J call. The CDR3 covers 14 residues. CDR3 protein: CASSSRVLFYEQFF. CDR3 bases: TGTGCCAGCAGTTCTAGGGTTTTGTTCTACGAGCAGTTCTTC.

This clonotype has more than one count but fewer than ten. The genes are TRBV19 and TRBJ2-2, with D hard to call. This CDR3 comprises 11 residues. Germline V gene sequence: CDR1 LNHDA, CDR2 SQIVND (reference sequence). V gave up 7 bases and J gave up 8 bases, with 8 bases separating them. The CDR3 reads CASTVRGELFF. CDR3 in DNA: TGTGCCAGTACTGTACGTGGGGAGCTGTTTTTT.

For the CDR3, the DNA is TGTGCCAGCGTATCTAGGGGGCGGACCGGGGAGCTGTTTTTT. Translating gives CASVSRGRTGELFF. This sequence joins TRBV12-3 or TRBV12-4 and TRBJ2-2; 7 bases align to TRBD1. J gave up 5 bases and V 8 bases, and 8 bases lay outside the gene matches. There are 14 residues in the CDR3.

The chain uses TRBV7-6 and TRBJ1-6; 8 nucleotides align to TRBD1. Per germline, CDR1 SGHVS and CDR2 FNYEAQ. J gave up 4 bases and V 6 bases, and 5 bases lay outside the gene matches. There are 15 residues in the CDR3. DNA for the CDR3: TGTGCCAGCAGTAGACAGGGGACTTATAATTCACCCCTCCACTTT. This sequence encodes CASSRQGTYNSPLHF.

The rearrangement joins TRBV27 to TRBJ2-1; the D gene could be TRBD1 or TRBD2 (5 bases each). Germline V lookup: CDR1 MNHEY, CDR2 SMNVEV (reference sequence). V was shortened by 3 bases and J by 7 bases, with 19 bases between the two germline ends. CDR3 length: 16 residues. The CDR3 nucleotides read TGTGCCAGCAGTTTCACCGGGACCTTCGTACAAAATGAGCAGTTCTTC. It encodes CASSFTGTFVQNEQFF.

Many counts were recorded for this clonotype. This chain joins TRBV20-1 and TRBJ1-1; the D gene is possibly TRBD1 (5 bases). The germline V and J ends were trimmed by 3 bases and 7 bases, with 12 bases remaining between them. This CDR3 spans 12 amino acids. Germline loops: CDR1 DFQATT, CDR2 SNEGSKA (reference sequence). The CDR3 spells CSARSGRGEAFF. The CDR3 region has the DNA TGCAGTGCTAGGTCTGGTAGGGGTGAAGCTTTCTTT.

This clonotype came up many times. This chain connects TRBV20-1 to TRBJ2-7; TRBD1 is a possible D gene (7 bases). The germline CDR1 and CDR2 sequences are DFQATT and SNEGSKA (reference sequence). Trimming took 6 bases from V and 5 from J, leaving 20 bases between them. The CDR3 has 14 residues. The CDR3 sequence: CSANLQGTSHEQYF. The CDR3, as DNA: TGCAGTGCAAACCTACAGGGGACTTCCCACGAGCAGTACTTC.

This rearrangement joins TRBV5-1 to TRBJ2-3; possible D gene TRBD2, 6 bases. Germline CDR1 reads SGHRS; CDR2 reads YFSETQ. CDR3 length: 11 residues. V was cut by 6 bases and J by 8 bases, with 10 bases left in between. The CDR3 DNA follows: TGCGCCAGCATCCCCGGGGGTACGCAGTATTTT. Translated: CASIPGGTQYF. The variable domain in full, with the rest retrieved from reference TRBV5-1 and TRBJ2-3, is KAGVTQTPRYLIKTRGQQVTLSCSPISGHRSVSWYQQTPGQGLQFLFEYFSETQRNKGNFPGRFSGRQFSNSRSEMNVSTLELGDSALYLCASIPGGTQYFGPGTRLTVL.